These T cell receptor beta chains were read from a single sample in a study of identical twins. Via MiXCR, TCRdb re-called the 5' RACE reads, giving one row per CDR3 protein. The sample lists 500,000 to 700,000 distinct CDR3 sequences; about 7.1% were seen once. These data were likewise used in another study, on yellow fever vaccine responses in identical twins.

The source material was PBMCs. The receptor source for this set is a young woman in good health. Each CDR3 is given with its conserved first and last residue. Fields, in order: clone size, D gene, J gene, V gene, CDR3 protein, CDR3 DNA. The D gene is left open where the match is weak. Not all rows give a size; the values are once, few, many and, for expanded clones, a class.

>many|NA|TRBJ2-1|TRBV20-1
CSALRIGVSYNEQFF
TGCAGTGCCCTAAGGATAGGGGTCTCCTACAATGAGCAGTTCTTC
>few|TRBD1|TRBJ1-2|TRBV12-3/TRBV12-4
CASSPNRGNSYGYTF
TGTGCCAGCAGCCCCAACAGGGGTAATAGCTATGGCTACACCTTC
>NA|NA|TRBJ2-1|TRBV13
CASSSGGSRNNEQFF
TGTGCCAGCAGCTCAGGGGGGTCTCGGAACAATGAGCAGTTCTTC
>many|NA|TRBJ1-6|TRBV24-1
CATSSSGVSPLHF
TGTGCCACCAGTTCCTCAGGGGTGTCACCCCTCCACTTT
>many|NA|TRBJ2-5|TRBV9
CASSVARQPQETQYF
TGTGCCAGCAGCGTAGCTAGGCAGCCCCAAGAGACCCAGTACTTC
>few|NA|TRBJ2-7|TRBV14
CASSQATLRGEQYF
TGTGCCAGCAGCCAAGCCACTCTGAGAGGCGAGCAGTACTTC
>NA|NA|TRBJ2-3|TRBV7-8
CASSLGASSHTDTQYF
TGTGCCAGCAGCTTAGGGGCTAGCAGCCACACAGATACGCAGTATTTT
>many|TRBD1|TRBJ1-1|TRBV13
CASSHDRDTEAFF
TGTGCCAGCAGCCACGACAGGGACACTGAAGCTTTCTTT
>many|TRBD1|TRBJ2-4|TRBV2
CASSELGQIGNIQYF
TGTGCCAGCAGTGAATTGGGACAGATCGGTAACATTCAGTACTTC
>few|NA|TRBJ2-1|TRBV7-6
CASSQPDSSYNEQFF
TGTGCCAGCAGTCAACCCGACAGCTCCTACAATGAGCAGTTCTTC
>many|TRBD2|TRBJ2-2|TRBV29-1
CSVAGGRNTGELFF
TGCAGCGTTGCGGGGGGGAGGAACACCGGGGAGCTGTTTTTT
>many|NA|TRBJ2-7|TRBV3-1
CASSHGRRPSYEQYF
TGTGCCAGCAGCCATGGGCGGAGACCCTCCTACGAGCAGTACTTC
>many|TRBD1|TRBJ2-2|TRBV20-1
CSARPVGQGASWELFF
TGCAGTGCTAGACCCGTTGGACAGGGGGCGTCTTGGGAGCTGTTTTTT
>NA|NA|TRBJ2-5|TRBV4-1
CASSQDGTGGLETQYF
TGCGCCAGCAGCCAAGACGGGACTGGAGGGTTGGAGACCCAGTACTTC